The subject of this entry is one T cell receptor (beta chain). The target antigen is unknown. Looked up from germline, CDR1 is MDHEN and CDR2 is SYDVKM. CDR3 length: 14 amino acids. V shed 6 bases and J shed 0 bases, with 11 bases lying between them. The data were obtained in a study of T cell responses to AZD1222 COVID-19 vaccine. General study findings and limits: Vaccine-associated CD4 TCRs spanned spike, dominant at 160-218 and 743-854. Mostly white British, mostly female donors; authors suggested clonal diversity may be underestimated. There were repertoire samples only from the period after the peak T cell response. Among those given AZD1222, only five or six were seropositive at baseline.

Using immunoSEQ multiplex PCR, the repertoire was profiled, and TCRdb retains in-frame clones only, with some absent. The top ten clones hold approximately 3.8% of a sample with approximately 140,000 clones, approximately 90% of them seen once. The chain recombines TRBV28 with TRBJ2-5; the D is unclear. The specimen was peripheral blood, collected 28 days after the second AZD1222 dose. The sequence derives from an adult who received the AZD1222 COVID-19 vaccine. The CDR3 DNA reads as TGTGCCAGCAGATTTTTTCGGGACCAAGAGACCCAGTACTTC. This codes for CASRFFRDQETQYF.